Shown below are 31 T cell receptor beta chains from a single sample sequenced in a study of blood T cell repertoires in COVID-19. Repertoires were generated with immunoSEQ multiplex PCR, while TCRdb's copy carries only in-frame clones and drops some. The table has around 220,000 clones, about 80% seen once. Sequencing input: peripheral blood. These TCRs come from a woman of 80 years or more with COVID-19, enrolled during active disease.

Note on this clone: Other DNA sequences in the sample encode the same CDR3. V is TRBV3-1 (or the pseudogene TRBV3-2) and J is TRBJ2-5; the D gene is possibly TRBD2 (5 bases). Trimming removed 1 base at V and 2 bases at J, with 5 bases between. The CDR3 is made up of 13 amino acids. Germline V gene lookup returns CDR1 LGHDT and CDR2 YNNKEL (reference sequence). CDR3 nucleotide sequence: TGTGCCAGCAGCCAAGCGGGGCAAGAGACCCAGTACTTC. This translates into CASSQAGQETQYF.

This chain uses TRBV5-1 with TRBJ2-5; D is unresolved. Germline values: CDR1 SGHRS, CDR2 YFSETQ. The CDR3 has 15 amino acids. Between the trimmed V and J ends, which lost 4 bases and 4 bases, there was a span of 17 bases. CDR3 in DNA: TGCGCCAGCAGCCCGAGCCCTTCATGGTTAGAGACCCAGTACTTC. This codes for CASSPSPSWLETQYF.

This clone has only one observation. The V gene is TRBV9, the J gene TRBJ1-1, with 7 bases fitting TRBD1. CDR1 SGDLS and CDR2 YYNGEE come from the germline V gene. This CDR3 is 15 amino acids long. V shed 0 bases, J shed 4 bases, and the junction held 6 bases outside the gene matches. In DNA form, the CDR3 reads TGTGCCAGCAGCGTAGCTCCAGGGGGTTTCACTGAAGCTTTCTTT. This codes for CASSVAPGGFTEAFF.

The chain has TRBV6-6 and TRBJ2-3; 11 nucleotides match TRBD1. Germline values: CDR1 MNHNY, CDR2 SVGAGI (reference sequence). CDR3 size: 14 residues. V gave up 10 bases and J gave up 5 bases; unmatched junction bases: 8. The CDR3, as DNA: TGTGCCACCGGAGGGACAGGGGGGGTAGATACGCAGTATTTT. It specifies CATGGTGGVDTQYF.

The genes are TRBV28 and TRBJ1-3; TRBD1 matches 9 bases. The germline V gene has CDR1 MDHEN and CDR2 SYDVKM. With 3 bases clipped from V and 4 bases from J, the junction kept 4 bases outside the gene matches. The CDR3 has 15 residues. The CDR3 sequence: CASSFTGTGGNTIYF. The CDR3 coding sequence is TGTGCCAGCAGTTTCACCGGGACAGGGGGAAACACCATATATTTT.

This chain connects TRBV5-6 to TRBJ2-1; D is undetermined. V was cut by 3 bases and J by 7 bases, with 5 bases left in between. Germline V gene data show CDR1 as SGHDT and CDR2 as YYEEEE. This CDR3 spans 11 amino acids. CDR3 amino acids: CASSSDNEQFF. The CDR3 DNA reads as TGTGCCAGCAGCTCAGATAATGAGCAGTTCTTC.

The J gene is TRBJ1-6, the V gene TRBV19; 9 bases fit TRBD1. Germline trimming cut 5 bases from V and 10 bases from J; bases unmatched to any gene: 6. The CDR3 runs 14 residues. Per the germline V gene, CDR1 is LNHDA and CDR2 is SQIVND (reference sequence). CDR3 in amino acids: CASSDTGGDSPLHF. The CDR3 nucleotides read TGTGCCAGTAGTGACACAGGGGGCGACTCACCCCTCCACTTT. Filled out from reference TRBV19 and TRBJ1-6, the complete variable domain reads DGGITQSPKYLFRKEGQNVTLSCEQNLNHDAMYWYRQDPGQGLRLIYYSQIVNDFQKGDIAEGYSVSREKKESFPLTVTSAQKNPTAFYLCASSDTGGDSPLHFGNGTRLTVT.

This chain connects TRBV2 to TRBJ2-5, with TRBD2 as a possible D gene (5 bases). The ends were cut back, 4 bases at V and 2 bases at J, with 8 bases in the middle. The CDR3 is made up of 13 amino acids. Germline CDR1 SNHLY, CDR2 FYNNEI. CDR3 region: CASSGRRQETQYF. CDR3 in DNA: TGTGCCAGCAGTGGGAGGCGGCAAGAGACCCAGTACTTC.

The CDR3 is CASSLVSGRSYNEQFF. For the CDR3, the DNA is TGCGCCAGCAGCTTGGTATCAGGGCGTTCCTACAATGAGCAGTTCTTC. This chain links TRBV5-1 with TRBJ2-1; D is perhaps TRBD1 (5 bases). This CDR3 spans 16 amino acids. Trimming took off 0 bases at V and 1 base at J, with 11 bases between the two ends. Germline V CDR1 and CDR2: SGHRS, YFSETQ.

The chain links TRBV7-2 to TRBJ1-1, with D perhaps matching TRBD1 (6 bases). The CDR3 runs to 14 residues. V dropped 1 base and J dropped 2 bases, with 8 bases sitting between them. CDR1 is SGHTA and CDR2 is FQGNSA in the germline V gene. CDR3 nucleotide sequence: TGTGCCAGCAGCTTAGGACAGGTTAACACTGAAGCTTTCTTT. Amino acid sequence: CASSLGQVNTEAFF. Full variable domain (outside the CDR3, taken from reference TRBV7-2 and TRBJ1-1): GAGVSQSPSNKVTEKGKDVELRCDPISGHTALYWYRQSLGQGLEFLIYFQGNSAPDKSGLPSDRFSAERTGGSVSTLTIQRTQQEDSAVYLCASSLGQVNTEAFFGQGTRLTVV.

The J gene is TRBJ1-2, the V gene TRBV6-6; no clear D. The V end was cut by 8 bases, the J end by 8 bases, with 12 bases between. This CDR3 is built from 11 residues. Per germline, CDR1 MNHNY and CDR2 SVGAGI (reference sequence). The chain's CDR3 is CASARAEGYTF. The CDR3 coding sequence is TGTGCCAGCGCCCGCGCGGAGGGCTACACCTTC.

The genes are TRBV2 and TRBJ2-7; TRBD1 is a possible D gene (5 bases). Germline-derived CDR1 and CDR2 are SNHLY and FYNNEI. The CDR3 loop spans 13 amino acids. V was clipped by 7 bases and J by 2 bases, with 12 bases between them. In DNA, the CDR3 is TGTGCCAGCAACCCTGACAGAGCCTACGAGCAGTACTTC. Translated: CASNPDRAYEQYF.

The chain has TRBV5-1 and TRBJ2-5; possibly TRBD2 for D (6 bases). CDR1 SGHRS and CDR2 YFSETQ come from the germline V gene. The CDR3 spans 15 residues. Trimming pared 0 bases from V and 5 bases from J, leaving 14 bases between. CDR3 coding DNA: TGCGCCAGCAGCTTGGAGTTCGGAGGAGGGGAGACCCAGTACTTC. It specifies CASSLEFGGGETQYF. The whole variable domain, filled in from reference TRBV5-1 and TRBJ2-5, reads KAGVTQTPRYLIKTRGQQVTLSCSPISGHRSVSWYQQTPGQGLQFLFEYFSETQRNKGNFPGRFSGRQFSNSRSEMNVSTLELGDSALYLCASSLEFGGGETQYFGPGTRLLVL.

The rearrangement joins TRBV11-2 to TRBJ1-2; D gene unclear. V dropped 5 bases and J dropped 4 bases, with 8 bases sitting between them. The CDR3 contains 12 residues. Germline CDR1 reads SGHAT; CDR2 reads FQNNGV. The chain's CDR3 is CASSPEGYGYTF. DNA of the CDR3: TGTGCCAGCAGCCCCGAGGGCTATGGCTACACCTTC.

V gene TRBV12-3 or TRBV12-4 combines with J gene TRBJ1-5, with TRBD1 identical over 10 bases. V shed 5 bases, J shed 6 bases, and the junction held 1 base outside the gene matches. The CDR3 is made up of 13 amino acids. The CDR3 nucleotides read TGTGCCAGCAGTCGACAGGGGGCTCAGCCCCAGCATTTT. Amino acid sequence: CASSRQGAQPQHF.

This clone was recorded a few times. The chain links TRBV6-5 to TRBJ2-7; a weak D match, TRBD2 (5 bases). Germline V gene data show CDR1 as MNHEY and CDR2 as SVGAGI. V gave up 2 bases and J gave up 11 bases, with 19 bases separating them. The CDR3 sequence is 14 residues long. CDR3 bases: TGTGCCAGCAGTTACACCCGTGAGGGTTGGATGGAGTACTTC. Protein: CASSYTREGWMEYF.

The V call is TRBV2, the J call TRBJ1-5; D gene ambiguous. Germline V gives CDR1 SNHLY, CDR2 FYNNEI. This CDR3 is built from 14 residues. Trimming removed 4 bases from V and 3 bases from J, with 10 bases in between. The CDR3 DNA follows: TGTGCCAGCAGTGTAATGAGGTCCAATCAGCCCCAGCATTTT. Protein product: CASSVMRSNQPQHF.

The chain is built from TRBV27 and TRBJ1-4, with D hard to call. CDR3 length equals 14 residues. Looked up from germline, CDR1 is MNHEY and CDR2 is SMNVEV (reference sequence). V lost 6 bases and J 0 bases, leaving 8 bases between the germline ends. CDR3 nucleotides: TGTGCCAGCAGACCTATTGCAACTAATGAAAAACTGTTTTTT. Its protein is CASRPIATNEKLFF.

The J gene is TRBJ1-2, the V gene TRBV6-4, with TRBD1 as a possible D gene (5 bases). The V and J ends lost 9 bases and 4 bases respectively, with 15 bases between them. CDR3 size: 13 residues. CDR1 and CDR2 (germline): MRHNA, SNTAGT. In nucleotides, the CDR3 is TGTGCCAGTGCCCAGGGCGACGGCTATGGCTACACCTTC. This encodes CASAQGDGYGYTF.

This chain joins TRBV6-5 and TRBJ2-1; 11 bases line up with TRBD2. J was trimmed by 3 bases and V by 8 bases; bases with no gene match: 3. This CDR3 has 14 residues. Germline CDR1 MNHEY, CDR2 SVGAGI. As DNA, the CDR3 is TGTGCCAGCGATGGACTAGCGGGCTACAATGAGCAGTTCTTC. Residues: CASDGLAGYNEQFF.

This clone showed up just a few times. This chain links TRBV5-6 with TRBJ1-6, with a tentative D call TRBD1 (5 bases). Deletions cut 4 bases from V and 7 bases from J, with 12 bases between. This CDR3 is built from 14 residues. CDR1 is SGHDT and CDR2 is YYEEEE in the germline V gene. CDR3 amino acids: CASSRVGQNSPLHF. CDR3 DNA sequence: TGTGCCAGCAGCCGCGTGGGGCAAAATTCACCCCTCCACTTT.

V usage is TRBV28 and J usage is TRBJ2-1; D remains unclear. Per germline, CDR1 MDHEN and CDR2 SYDVKM. The V gene lost 8 bases and the J gene lost 5 bases, with 7 bases spanning the gap. The CDR3 length is 11 residues. The CDR3 bases are TGTGCCAGCGGTGGCCACAATGAGCAGTTCTTC. Residues: CASGGHNEQFF.

There are a few counts of this clone. The chain employs TRBV5-1 and TRBJ2-7, with TRBD1 matching over 7 bases. V lost 4 bases to trimming and J lost 3 bases; unmatched junction nucleotides: 10. This CDR3 contains 15 residues. CDR1 SGHRS and CDR2 YFSETQ come from the germline V gene. CDR3 sequence reads: CASSLGPGQNYEQYF. The CDR3 nucleotides are TGCGCCAGCAGCCTGGGACCGGGACAGAACTACGAGCAGTACTTC.

The V gene is TRBV7-8, the J gene TRBJ1-6; D is ambiguous. This CDR3 has 12 amino acids. V lost 5 bases to trimming and J lost 13 bases, with 12 bases between them. Per the germline V gene, CDR1 is SGHVS and CDR2 is FQNEAQ. This chain's CDR3 is CASSPRSRPLHF. CDR3 DNA: TGTGCCAGCAGCCCCCGGTCTAGGCCCCTCCACTTT.

The chain links TRBV18 to TRBJ2-7; TRBD2 aligns across 11 bases. Germline loops: CDR1 KGHSH, CDR2 LQKENI. V lost 3 bases, J lost 5 bases, and 6 bases stayed unmatched. There are 15 residues in the CDR3. The CDR3 bases are TGTGCCAGCTCACCCCAGACTAGCGGGACCGACGAGCAGTACTTC. It yields the protein CASSPQTSGTDEQYF.

This chain connects TRBV28 to TRBJ2-4, with D hard to call. The CDR3 covers 15 residues. Trimming left V 2 bases short and J 3 bases short, with 11 bases between. The V gene's germline CDR1 is MDHEN and CDR2 SYDVKM. The DNA of the CDR3 is TGTGCCAGCAGTTTACCCGGAGTGGGCAAAAACATTCAGTACTTC. Translation: CASSLPGVGKNIQYF. Supplemented by reference TRBV28 and TRBJ2-4, the full variable domain reads DVKVTQSSRYLVKRTGEKVFLECVQDMDHENMFWYRQDPGLGLRLIYFSYDVKMKEKGDIPEGYSVSREKKERFSLILESASTNQTSMYLCASSLPGVGKNIQYFGAGTRLSVL.

This chain uses TRBV29-1 with TRBJ1-2; D is unresolved. CDR3 length: 12 residues. Germline V CDR1 and CDR2: SQVTM, ANQGSEA. The V end lost 7 bases, the J end lost 13 bases, and 22 bases lay between the germline ends. CDR3 DNA: TGCAGCGCCGACACTGTAACTTTCGGATGCACCTTC. Translation: CSADTVTFGCTF.

The V gene is TRBV24-1, the J gene TRBJ1-5, with 10 bases matching TRBD1. The length of the CDR3 is 16 residues. V shed 2 bases, J shed 2 bases, and the junction held 2 bases outside the gene matches. The germline CDR1 and CDR2 sequences are KGHDR and SFDVKD. The CDR3 protein is CATSDSGTGGNQPQHF. The DNA for the CDR3 is TGTGCCACCAGTGATTCCGGGACAGGGGGCAATCAGCCCCAGCATTTT.

The CDR3 spells CASSDRSAVSTDTQYF. CDR3 nucleotides: TGTGCCAGCAGTGACCGGTCGGCGGTCAGCACAGATACGCAGTATTTT. The chain links TRBV25-1 to TRBJ2-3; no reliable D call. The germline V and J ends were trimmed by 3 bases and 0 bases, with 13 bases remaining between them. The CDR3 is 16 residues long. CDR1 is MGHDK and CDR2 is SYGVNS in the germline V gene.

This clone has a handful of counts. The V gene is TRBV6-5, the J gene TRBJ1-1, with 7 nucleotides matching TRBD1. The CDR3 sequence is 16 residues long. With 2 bases clipped from V and 1 base from J, the junction kept 7 bases outside the gene matches. CDR1 is MNHEY, CDR2 SVGAGI, per germline. DNA of the CDR3: TGTGCCAGCAGTTACGGGGGACAGACTTCGAACACTGAAGCTTTCTTT. Its protein product is CASSYGGQTSNTEAFF.

The chain employs TRBV9 and TRBJ1-3, with 8 bases aligning to TRBD1. The CDR3 length is 16 residues. Germline CDR1 is SGDLS and CDR2 is YYNGEE. J gave up 3 bases and V 0 bases, and 5 bases lay outside the gene matches. The DNA for the CDR3 is TGTGCCAGCAGCGTAGGCCAGGGGGCATATGGAAACACCATATATTTT. This sequence encodes CASSVGQGAYGNTIYF.